This T cell receptor (beta chain) stems from a study of T cells after yellow fever vaccination. The study made its TCR cDNA through 5'RACE template switching. That step introduced a universal primer site along with UMIs. TCRdb independently ran MiXCR on the 5' RACE reads; one entry per CDR3 protein. The table shows some 560,000 distinct CDR3 sequences, with 17% occurring only once. This clonotype has a handful of counts. Its antigen is not identified. Whole-study results and caveats: It was a weaker secondary response, yet one that peaked faster, at day 5 versus 15. Subsequent to the booster, the majority of primary-vaccination clones reappeared (under 98% CD4, around 90% CD8). Abundant bulk-population clonotypes could contaminate the FACS-sorted repertoires.

Germline V lookup: CDR1 LGHNA, CDR2 YNFKEQ. Trimming left V 0 bases short and J 2 bases short, with 11 bases between. The CDR3 runs to 15 residues. V is TRBV4-2 and J is TRBJ2-7; the D gene is possibly TRBD2 (5 bases). The sequencing here drew on PBMCs, taken around 5 days after the first yellow fever vaccination. The sequence came from a man between 18 and 35 years old who received the YFV17D yellow fever vaccine. Here the CDR3 reads CASSQDEGLTYEQYF. Here the CDR3 DNA reads TGTGCCAGCAGCCAAGATGAGGGATTAACCTACGAGCAGTACTTC.